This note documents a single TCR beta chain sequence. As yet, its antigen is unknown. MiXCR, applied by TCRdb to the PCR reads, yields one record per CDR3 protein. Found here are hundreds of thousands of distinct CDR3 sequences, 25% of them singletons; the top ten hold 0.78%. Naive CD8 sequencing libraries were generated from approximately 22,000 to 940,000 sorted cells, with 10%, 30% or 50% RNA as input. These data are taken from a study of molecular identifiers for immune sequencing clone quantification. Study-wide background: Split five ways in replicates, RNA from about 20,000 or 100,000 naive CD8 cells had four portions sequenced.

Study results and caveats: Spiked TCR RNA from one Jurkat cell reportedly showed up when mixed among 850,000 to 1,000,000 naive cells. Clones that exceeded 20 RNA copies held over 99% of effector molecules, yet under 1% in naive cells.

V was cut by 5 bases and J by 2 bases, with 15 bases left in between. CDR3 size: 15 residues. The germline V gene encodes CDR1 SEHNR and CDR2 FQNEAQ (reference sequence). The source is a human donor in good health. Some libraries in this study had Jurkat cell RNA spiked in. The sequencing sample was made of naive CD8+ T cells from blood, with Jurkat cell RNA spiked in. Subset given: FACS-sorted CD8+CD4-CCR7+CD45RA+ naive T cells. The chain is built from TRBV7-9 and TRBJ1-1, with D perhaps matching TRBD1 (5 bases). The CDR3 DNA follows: TGTGCCAGCAGCGCCAGGGAGGGAGAAAACACTGAAGCTTTCTTT. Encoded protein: CASSAREGENTEAFF.